A selection of T cell receptor beta chains follows, all from one sample in a study of cytomegalovirus exposure and HLA in healthy donors. Profiling relied on immunoSEQ multiplex PCR, and the TCRdb table lists in-frame clones only, not all of them. The sample lists more than 100,000 clones; approximately 80% were seen once. The sample consisted of PBMCs. Receptor source: a man aged 35 to 55 in good health and CMV-seronegative. Each CDR3 is given with its conserved first and last residue. The D gene is left open where the match is weak. Some rows mark clone size as missing; the rest say once, few, many or name a class of expanded clone.

d_gene	v_gene	abundance	j_gene	CDR3aa	CDR3nt
TRBD2	TRBV9	NA	TRBJ2-1	CASSVEAVAGGHEQFF	TGTGCCAGCAGCGTAGAGGCGGTAGCGGGAGGGCATGAGCAGTTCTTC
TRBD1	TRBV29-1	few	TRBJ2-3	CSATGQGDTDTQYF	TGCAGCGCAACGGGACAGGGAGACACAGATACGCAGTATTTT
NA	TRBV5-1	NA	TRBJ2-7	CASSAGPSDSIYYEQYF	TGCGCCAGCAGCGCCGGACCCAGTGACAGCATTTATTACGAGCAGTACTTC
NA	TRBV29-1	NA	TRBJ2-3	CSVEGPGDTQYF	TGCAGCGTTGAAGGCCCCGGAGATACGCAGTATTTT
NA	TRBV18	NA	TRBJ2-7	CASSDSGDEQYF	TGTGCCAGCTCCGATTCAGGGGACGAGCAGTATTTC
TRBD1	TRBV13	NA	TRBJ1-5	CVSSPGQGGGDQPQHF	TGTGTCAGCAGCCCGGGACAGGGAGGAGGTGATCAGCCCCAGCATTTT
NA	TRBV2	NA	TRBJ2-6	CASSVSGRGSGANVLTF	TGTGCCAGCAGTGTGTCAGGACGGGGCTCTGGGGCCAACGTCCTGACTTTC
TRBD1	TRBV27	NA	TRBJ2-7	CASWRDRDSYEQYF	TGTGCCAGCTGGAGAGACAGGGACTCCTACGAGCAGTACTTC
TRBD2	TRBV18	few	TRBJ2-4	CASSPGGGENIQYF	TGTGCCAGCTCACCTGGGGGGGGTGAAAACATTCAGTACTTC
TRBD2	TRBV7-2	NA	TRBJ2-5	CASSRASGRAVTQYF	TGTGCCAGCAGTCGGGCTAGCGGGAGGGCGGTGACCCAGTACTTC
NA	TRBV28	NA	TRBJ1-1	CASSLNRLNTEAFF	TGTGCCAGCAGTTTAAATCGGTTGAACACTGAAGCTTTCTTT
NA	TRBV2	NA	TRBJ1-4	CATRGEATNEKLFF	TGTGCCACCCGGGGAGAAGCAACTAATGAAAAACTGTTTTTT
NA	TRBV15	few	TRBJ2-5	CATSRDFGTQYF	TGTGCCACCAGCAGAGATTTCGGGACCCAGTACTTC
NA	TRBV5-1	NA	TRBJ2-5	CASSLQDSTGETQYF	TGCGCCAGCAGCTTGCAGGACTCCACCGGGGAGACCCAGTACTTC
TRBD2	TRBV4-2	few	TRBJ2-1	CASSVTSDSYNEQFF	TGTGCCAGCAGCGTTACTAGCGACTCCTACAATGAGCAGTTCTTC
NA	TRBV10-1	NA	TRBJ2-1	CASSAGTKNNEQFF	TGCGCCAGCTCTGCCGGGACAAAAAACAATGAGCAGTTCTTC
NA	TRBV5-1	NA	TRBJ2-7	CASSSRGGYEQYF	TGCGCCAGCAGCTCCAGAGGCGGCTACGAGCAGTACTTC
NA	TRBV27	NA	TRBJ2-7	CASSVRQMSSYEQYF	TGTGCCAGCAGTGTCAGACAGATGAGCTCCTACGAGCAGTACTTC
TRBD1	TRBV7-6	NA	TRBJ1-1	CASSKGQQREAFF	TGTGCCAGCAGCAAGGGACAGCAGAGAGAAGCTTTCTTT
TRBD1	TRBV25-1	NA	TRBJ1-5	CASSSRDSYSNQPQHF	TGTGCCAGCAGCTCCCGGGACAGCTATAGCAATCAGCCCCAGCATTTT
TRBD1	TRBV19	once	TRBJ1-6	CATTDRANSPLHF	TGTGCCACGACCGACAGGGCTAATTCACCCCTCCACTTT
TRBD2	TRBV30	NA	TRBJ2-5	CAWSQGRFLSGGVLFSQETQYF	TGTGCCTGGAGCCAGGGACGGTTTTTAAGCGGGGGGGTGCTCTTCTCCCAAGAGACCCAGTACTTC
NA	TRBV7-2	few	TRBJ1-5	CASSLVGQPQHF	TGTGCCAGCAGCTTAGTCGGTCAGCCCCAGCATTTT
NA	TRBV1	NA	TRBJ2-7	CTSSQDSTSGGPYEQYF	TGCACCAGCAGCCAAGATTCCACTAGCGGAGGCCCCTACGAGCAGTACTTC
NA	TRBV20-1	NA	TRBJ1-1	CSAGGRESSFF	TGCAGTGCTGGGGGCAGGGAATCATCTTTCTTT
NA	TRBV2	NA	TRBJ1-4	CASRYRDFNEKLFF	TGTGCCAGCAGGTACCGGGACTTCAATGAAAAACTGTTTTTT
NA	TRBV7-9	few	TRBJ2-6	CAGPNRVGANVLTF	TGTGCCGGTCCGAACAGGGTTGGGGCCAACGTCCTGACTTTC
TRBD1	TRBV5-1	NA	TRBJ2-3	CASSLEGQGVDTQYF	TGCGCCAGCAGCTTGGAAGGACAGGGGGTAGATACGCAGTATTTT